The TCR beta chain under discussion was sequenced for a study of PD-L1 blockade in urothelial cancer. Across the whole study: Male sex and bladder-origin urothelial cancer characterized about 85% of the 29 patients. Blood analysis occurred 3 weeks (second dose) and 6 weeks after treatment start. Regarding the study as a whole: Enhanced expansion of tumor-associated blood clones at 3 weeks characterized durable-benefit patients.

The CDR3 covers 12 residues. Germline values: CDR1 KGHSH, CDR2 LQKENI. Between the trimmed V and J ends, which lost 5 bases and 2 bases, there was a span of 5 bases. Comments on this clone: What it binds is unknown.

Specified time point: pretreatment peripheral blood. Measured with immunoSEQ multiplex PCR; TCRdb has only the in-frame clones, and not every one. The data show about 130,000 clones, less than 85% seen once. The sequenced sample was PBMCs, obtained around atezolizumab (anti-PD-L1) treatment. The chain employs TRBV18 and TRBJ2-3; D unclear. The TCR was taken from a man between 45 and 60 years old with urothelial cancer. This CDR3 reads CASSSNTDTQYF. The CDR3, as DNA: TGTGCCAGCTCATCCAACACAGATACGCAGTATTTT. Full variable domain (missing parts from reference TRBV18 and TRBJ2-3): NAGVMQNPRHLVRRRGQEARLRCSPMKGHSHVYWYRQLPEEGLKFMVYLQKENIIDESGMPKERFSAEFPKEGPSILRIQQVVRGDSAAYFCASSSNTDTQYFGPGTRLTVL.